This T cell receptor beta chain was found in a study of CD8+CD57+ T cells in acquired aplastic anemia. About the study: DNA per sorted CD4+ or CD8+ sample ranged about 0.2 to 30 ug, averaging about 3.4 ug.

There are 15 residues in the CDR3. V dropped 0 bases and J dropped 0 bases, with 10 bases sitting between them. CDR1 is DFQATT and CDR2 is SNEGSKA in the germline V gene (reference sequence). Profiling of TCR beta VDJ combinations and CDR3 sequences used genomic DNA as template. One entry per CDR3 protein results from TCRdb running MiXCR on the reads. The sample includes about 180,000 distinct CDR3 sequences, around half of them seen just once. By flow cytometry, patients selected for sequencing had shown an expansion of CD8+CD57+ cells. Ten or more counts support this clonotype. As yet, its antigen is unknown. General study points: Patients and controls shared some 30 CD8+ CDR3 sequences. For CD8+ Simpson's diversity, patients and controls showed no significant difference.

Material for sequencing was sorted CD4+, CD8+, or CD8+CD57+ T cells (not recorded which) from PBMCs. The chain has TRBV20-1 and TRBJ2-3; D remains unclear. The sequence was obtained from a human donor with aplastic anemia. For the CDR3, the DNA is TGCAGTGCTAGAGATGTCTGGCGGAGCACAGATACGCAGTATTTT. Encoded protein: CSARDVWRSTDTQYF.